These 22 T cell receptor beta chains originate from one sample sequenced in a study of cytomegalovirus exposure and HLA in healthy donors. The assay was immunoSEQ multiplex PCR, and TCRdb's table has in-frame clones only and misses some. The sample lists 200,000 to 250,000 clones; over 75% were seen once. Input material: PBMCs. The receptors here all came from a woman aged 18-29 years in good health and CMV-seropositive.

The chain joins TRBV11-3 to TRBJ2-3; TRBD1 aligns across 9 bases. Germline V gene sequence: CDR1 SGHNT, CDR2 YENEEA. The CDR3 loop spans 16 amino acids. The V gene end was trimmed by 1 base and the J gene end by 2 bases; junction bases not matched to a gene: 4. DNA of the CDR3: TGTGCCAGCAGCTTAGTCGGGACAGGGAACACAGATACGCAGTATTTT. This codes for CASSLVGTGNTDTQYF.

V usage is TRBV27 and J usage is TRBJ2-3; 12 bases line up with TRBD2. This CDR3 is built from 16 residues. The germline V gene has CDR1 MNHEY and CDR2 SMNVEV (reference sequence). V shed 1 base, J shed 5 bases, and the junction held 4 bases outside the gene matches. For the CDR3, the DNA is TGTGCCAGCAGTTTATGGACTAGCGGGACAGAAGATACGCAGTATTTT. Protein sequence: CASSLWTSGTEDTQYF.

As DNA, the CDR3 is TGTGCCAGCAGTCCCCGGACAGGCCAGCCCCAGCATTTT. It is translated as CASSPRTGQPQHF. The chain carries TRBV6-4 and TRBJ1-5; TRBD1 aligns across 7 bases. J lost 7 bases, V lost 5 bases, and 5 bases had no gene match. Germline assignment: CDR1 MRHNA and CDR2 SNTAGT. The CDR3 has 13 amino acids.

V is TRBV5-1 and J is TRBJ2-1; 10 bases are shared with TRBD1. The CDR3 extends over 16 amino acids. V dropped 5 bases and J dropped 0; count of bases not matched to a gene: 5. From germline, CDR1 is SGHRS and CDR2 YFSETQ. CDR3 protein: CASRRGDRGSYNEQFF. The CDR3 nucleotides read TGCGCCAGCAGACGGGGGGACAGGGGCTCCTACAATGAGCAGTTCTTC.

The rearrangement uses TRBV28 and TRBJ1-5; D gene unclear. CDR3 size: 15 residues. The V end was cut by 2 bases, the J end by 7 bases, with 15 bases between. The germline V gene encodes CDR1 MDHEN and CDR2 SYDVKM. The CDR3 region has the DNA TGTGCCAGCAGTTTAATAATGGCAGTAAAACAGCCCCAGCATTTT. Encoded protein: CASSLIMAVKQPQHF.

V and J are TRBV7-3 and TRBJ2-5; D is unresolved. CDR3 length: 13 amino acids. Deletions cut 2 bases from V and 1 base from J, with 5 bases between. Germline CDR1 reads SGHTA; CDR2 reads FQGTGA. Written as DNA, the CDR3 is TGTGCCAGCAGCTTAGGCAGCCAAGAGACCCAGTACTTC. Protein: CASSLGSQETQYF.

V gene TRBV7-2 combines with J gene TRBJ2-7; no reliable D call. Germline CDR1 and CDR2: SGHTA and FQGNSA. V was pared by 3 bases and J by 2 bases, with 14 bases between. The CDR3 covers 15 residues. The CDR3 coding sequence is TGTGCCAGCAGCTTTATGCTCTCCTACGCCTACGAGCAGTACTTC. Translation: CASSFMLSYAYEQYF.

CDR3 amino acids: CASSLVTGTGYSNQPQHF. In nucleotides, the CDR3 is TGTGCCAGCAGCTTAGTAACAGGGACGGGATATAGCAATCAGCCCCAGCATTTT. The chain has TRBV7-9 and TRBJ1-5; TRBD1 might be the D (6 bases). V was shortened by 1 base and J by 0 bases, with 16 bases between the two germline ends. This CDR3 has 18 residues. Germline lookup yields CDR1 SEHNR and CDR2 FQNEAQ (reference sequence).

This chain uses TRBV18 with TRBJ1-2; 7 bases fit TRBD1. Germline trimming cut 3 bases from V and 7 bases from J; bases unmatched to any gene: 11. CDR1 is KGHSH and CDR2 is LQKENI in the germline V gene. The CDR3 has 15 amino acids. The CDR3, as DNA: TGTGCCAGCTCACCCGTACTACAGGGGAGTCGTGGCTACACCTTC. Protein sequence: CASSPVLQGSRGYTF.

The chain recombines TRBV9 with TRBJ2-1; 15 bases line up with TRBD2. With V trimmed by 3 bases and J by 7 bases, 5 bases remained unmatched. Per germline, CDR1 SGDLS and CDR2 YYNGEE. This CDR3 spans 16 amino acids. The DNA for the CDR3 is TGTGCCAGCAGCGGGTGGACTAGCGGGAGGGGGAATGAGCAGTTCTTC. As protein: CASSGWTSGRGNEQFF. Combining the CDR3 with reference TRBV9 and TRBJ2-1 gives the whole variable domain DSGVTQTPKHLITATGQRVTLRCSPRSGDLSVYWYQQSLDQGLQFLIQYYNGEERAKGNILERFSAQQFPDLHSELNLSSLELGDSALYFCASSGWTSGRGNEQFFGPGTRLTVL.

The chain links TRBV5-1 to TRBJ2-7, with 7 bases that match TRBD2. The CDR3 has 15 residues. CDR1 is SGHRS and CDR2 is YFSETQ in the germline V gene. The V and J ends lost 1 base and 1 base, in that order; junction bases with no gene match: 5. The CDR3: CASSLNSGPSYEQYF. Written as DNA, the CDR3 is TGCGCCAGCAGCTTGAATAGCGGGCCATCCTACGAGCAGTACTTC.

V gene TRBV4-1 combines with J gene TRBJ2-1, with 9 bases that match TRBD2. This CDR3 region has 14 residues. V lost 1 base, J lost 11 bases, and 6 bases stayed unmatched. From germline, CDR1 is MGHRA and CDR2 YSYEKL. CDR3 amino acids: CASSQGGLAPKQFF. DNA for the CDR3: TGCGCCAGCAGCCAAGGGGGACTAGCACCTAAGCAGTTCTTC.

V usage is TRBV19 and J usage is TRBJ1-5; tentative D call: TRBD1 (5 bases). Between the trimmed V and J ends, which lost 4 bases and 6 bases, there was a span of 10 bases. The CDR3 spans 13 residues. Germline values: CDR1 LNHDA, CDR2 SQIVND (reference sequence). The CDR3 nucleotides are TGTGCCAGTAGTACCCGCGGGGCTCAGCCCCAGCATTTT. Its translation is CASSTRGAQPQHF.

This clone was observed a few times. The V gene is TRBV14, the J gene TRBJ1-2; D is uncertain. V was shortened by 0 bases and J by 0 bases, with 5 bases between the two germline ends. This CDR3 comprises 14 residues. Germline loops: CDR1 SGHDN, CDR2 FVKESK. The CDR3: CASSQDFANYGYTF. DNA of the CDR3: TGTGCCAGCAGCCAAGATTTCGCTAACTATGGCTACACCTTC.

The rearrangement uses TRBV6-6 and TRBJ1-2; D possibly corresponds to TRBD1 (5 bases). V lost 0 bases to trimming and J lost 4 bases, with 9 bases between them. CDR3 length equals 14 residues. Germline CDR1 is MNHNY and CDR2 is SVGAGI (reference sequence). CDR3 protein: CASSYSKDSYGYTF. Written as DNA, the CDR3 is TGTGCCAGCAGTTACTCGAAAGACAGCTATGGCTACACCTTC.

The chain has TRBV28 and TRBJ2-7; tentatively, D is TRBD2 (6 bases). V lost 7 bases and J 4 bases, leaving 20 bases between the germline ends. This CDR3 spans 15 amino acids. Germline assignment: CDR1 MDHEN and CDR2 SYDVKM. The CDR3 sequence: CASIPQSGVSYEQYF. The CDR3 DNA reads TGTGCCAGCATCCCTCAGTCGGGAGTTAGTTACGAGCAGTACTTC.

CDR3 sequence (DNA): TGTGCCAGCAGTTTGCAGGGGGAGGAACAGCCCCAGCATTTT. Protein sequence: CASSLQGEEQPQHF. V gene TRBV28 combines with J gene TRBJ1-5; 7 bases align to TRBD1. Germline V CDR1 and CDR2: MDHEN, SYDVKM. This CDR3 has 14 amino acids. Trimming cost V 3 bases and J 7 bases; bases outside gene matches: 6. Based on the CDR3 plus reference TRBV28 and TRBJ1-5, the full variable domain is DVKVTQSSRYLVKRTGEKVFLECVQDMDHENMFWYRQDPGLGLRLIYFSYDVKMKEKGDIPEGYSVSREKKERFSLILESASTNQTSMYLCASSLQGEEQPQHFGDGTRLSIL.

The chain links TRBV6-6 to TRBJ2-1; 15 bases agree with TRBD2. CDR3 length: 15 residues. V shed 5 bases, J shed 8 bases, and the junction held 4 bases outside the gene matches. Germline-derived CDR1 and CDR2 are MNHNY and SVGAGI (reference sequence). CDR3 sequence (DNA): TGTGCCAGCAGTAAAAGGACTAGCGGGAGGGATGAGCAGTTCTTC. This translates into CASSKRTSGRDEQFF.

This clone was found once. This chain uses TRBV15 with TRBJ2-1; D gene uncertain. The CDR3 loop spans 14 amino acids. V lost 4 bases, J lost 9 bases, and 16 bases lay in between. Germline lookup yields CDR1 LNHNV and CDR2 YYDKDF (reference sequence). The CDR3 DNA reads TGTGCCACCAGCACCCCGTTTGCGGTCGGTGAGCAGTTCTTC. The encoded protein is CATSTPFAVGEQFF.

CDR3 protein: CASSFSADTQYF. The CDR3 DNA sequence: TGTGCCAGCAGCTTTTCGGCAGATACGCAGTATTTT. The chain joins TRBV7-9 to TRBJ2-3; D gene unclear. The CDR3 spans 12 residues. In germline, CDR1 is SEHNR, CDR2 FQNEAQ (reference sequence). The germline V and J ends were trimmed by 3 bases and 4 bases, with 5 bases remaining between them.

CDR3 sequence (DNA): TGTGCCAGCAGCCGCCCGGGGGGGAACCAAGAGACCCAGTACTTC. Translated: CASSRPGGNQETQYF. V and J are TRBV28 and TRBJ2-5; 8 nucleotides agree with TRBD2. This CDR3 comprises 15 residues. Trimming at V came to 6 bases and at J to 0 bases, leaving 6 bases not matched to a gene. The germline V gene has CDR1 MDHEN and CDR2 SYDVKM.

V usage is TRBV28 and J usage is TRBJ2-7; weak D call: TRBD1 (6 bases). CDR1 and CDR2 from the germline V gene are MDHEN and SYDVKM. Trimming left V 3 bases short and J 2 bases short, with 17 bases between. This CDR3 has 16 amino acids. DNA of the CDR3: TGTGCCAGCAGTTTTACGCGTGACAGGAGAACCTACGAGCAGTACTTC. Its protein is CASSFTRDRRTYEQYF.